This T cell receptor beta chain was captured by sequencing in a study of identical twins. Study-level findings and limits: A partial confounding effect on zero-insertion analyses could come from invariant MAIT and iNKT cells.

This clonotype was seen a handful of times. Its antigen is not known. TCRdb passed the 5' RACE reads through MiXCR, listing each CDR3 protein once. The data hold around 230,000 distinct CDR3 sequences, with approximately 9% observed a single time. CDR3 size: 13 residues. With 10 bases removed from V and 4 bases from J, the gap between germline ends came to 14 bases. The specimen was memory (CD45RO+) T cells sorted from blood. The TCR comes from a woman under 30 in good health. This chain uses TRBV12-3 or TRBV12-4 with TRBJ2-1; D is unresolved. The CDR3 DNA follows: TGTGCCACCCGAGACTTCTCATACAATGAGCAGTTCTTC. It specifies CATRDFSYNEQFF.